This TCR beta chain was documented in a study of T cells after posttransplantation cyclophosphamide. Of note for this clone: Its antigen is not identified.

Study-level findings and limits: Donor CD8+ memory clones often dominated recipient blood repertoires at later times. After PTCy, TRB diversity resembled that of CNI/methotrexate controls.

Germline V gene data show CDR1 as SNHLY and CDR2 as FYNNEI. V gave up 8 bases and J gave up 4 bases; unmatched junction bases: 2. This CDR3 has 12 amino acids. Sequenced by immunoSEQ multiplex PCR; TCRdb stores in-frame clones only, minus some. Among around 4,100 clones listed, about three quarters were seen once. A marrow graft followed busulfan-fludarabine conditioning, with cyclophosphamide on days +3 and +4. Source: PBMCs, taken about 27 days after a stem cell transplant with posttransplant cyclophosphamide. The TCR comes from a male patient aged 50 to 60 who received an allogeneic stem cell transplant from an unrelated donor, was CMV-positive, and had acute GVHD only. Some T cells may trace back to the graft donor. V is TRBV2 and J is TRBJ2-1, with TRBD2 matching over 7 bases. CDR3 amino acids: CASWRGYNEQFF. The DNA of the CDR3 is TGTGCCAGCTGGCGGGGGTACAATGAGCAGTTCTTC.